A selection of T cell receptor beta chains follows, all from one sample in a study of blood T cell repertoires in COVID-19. Repertoires were generated with immunoSEQ multiplex PCR, while TCRdb's copy carries only in-frame clones and drops some. The table includes a few hundred thousand clones, less than 85% detected once. The specimen was peripheral blood. The source is a woman aged 18-29 years with acute or convalescent COVID-19. CDR3s include the opening cysteine and the closing phenylalanine or tryptophan. D genes are given only for firm matches. The size of a clone is reported for some rows only, either as once, few or many, or as a class for expanded clones.

j_call d_call clone_size v_call cdr3_nt cdr3_aa
TRBJ1-1 TRBD1 NA TRBV24-1 TGTGGACAGGGGCCCACCTTCGAAGCTTTCTTT CGQGPTFEAFF
TRBJ2-7 TRBD1 NA TRBV12-5 TGTGCTAGTGGTTTGACAGGGGGACTCTACGAGCAGTACTTC CASGLTGGLYEQYF
TRBJ2-7 TRBD2 once TRBV28 TGTGCCAGCGACGGGACTAGTCGTCTCGAGCAGTACTTC CASDGTSRLEQYF
TRBJ1-5 NA NA TRBV27 TGTGCCAGCAGCGCGGTAGGGGCTCTCCATCAGCCCCAGCATTTT CASSAVGALHQPQHF
TRBJ2-1 NA NA TRBV7-2 TGTGCCAGCAGCCCCCCCCCTCTAAGCTCCTACAATGAGCAGTTCTTC CASSPPPLSSYNEQFF
TRBJ2-1 TRBD2 NA TRBV28 TGTGCCAGCAGTTTAGCGACTAGCAGTGACAATGAGCAGTTCTTC CASSLATSSDNEQFF
TRBJ2-2 NA NA TRBV19 TGTGCCAGTAAACTGGAGTACACCGGGGAGCTGTTTTTT CASKLEYTGELFF
TRBJ1-2 NA NA TRBV12-3/TRBV12-4 TGTGCCAGCAGTTTGAACACATACTATGGCTACACCTTC CASSLNTYYGYTF
TRBJ1-1 NA NA TRBV2 TGTGCCAGCAGTGACGAGGTGAACACTGAAGCTTTCTTT CASSDEVNTEAFF
TRBJ1-1 NA NA TRBV28 TGTGCCAGCAGTTTGCAGGCTAACACTGAAGCTTTCTTT CASSLQANTEAFF
TRBJ2-5 NA NA TRBV6-5 TGTGCCAGCAGTTACTCCCGGACAGTAAAAGAGACCCAGTACTTC CASSYSRTVKETQYF
TRBJ1-2 NA NA TRBV14 TGTGCCAGAGGGTCATGGACCCGGAGGGGCTACACCTTC CARGSWTRRGYTF
TRBJ2-1 NA NA TRBV18 TGTGCCAGCTCACCACGCTTGGGCGATGAGCAGTTCTTC CASSPRLGDEQFF
TRBJ2-1 TRBD1 NA TRBV18 TGTGCCAGCTCACCGGAGGACAGGGCGTTCTACAATGAGCAGTTCTTC CASSPEDRAFYNEQFF
TRBJ1-3 NA NA TRBV6-1 TGTGCCAGCAGTGGTGTGAGGGTTCCTTCAGGAAACACCATATATTTT CASSGVRVPSGNTIYF
TRBJ2-7 TRBD2 many TRBV5-1 TGCGCCAGCAGCTTGGAGGGTGGAGCGGGGATGAAGTACTTC CASSLEGGAGMKYF
TRBJ2-3 TRBD2 NA TRBV14 TGTGCCAGCAGCCCACCGGGACTAGCGGGGGCTACGCAGTATTTT CASSPPGLAGATQYF
TRBJ1-5 NA few TRBV7-8 TGTGCCAGCAGCACACAACAGGTGCTCAATCAGCCCCAGCATTTT CASSTQQVLNQPQHF
TRBJ1-2 NA NA TRBV2 TGTGCCGGCTGGACAGCGGACTATGGCTACACCTTC CAGWTADYGYTF
TRBJ2-1 NA NA TRBV6-5 TGTGCCAGCACCCTGGGGGACTTGCTCAATGAGCAGTTCTTC CASTLGDLLNEQFF
TRBJ1-5 NA NA TRBV5-6 TGTGCCAGCAGCTTTGGGGGGTCAGGGAATCAGCCCCAGCATTTT CASSFGGSGNQPQHF
TRBJ1-1 NA NA TRBV27 TGTGCCAGCAGTTCTGCTTCCCAACAGTTTGAAGCTTTCTTT CASSSASQQFEAFF
TRBJ1-5 NA NA TRBV12-3/TRBV12-4 TGTGCCAGCAGCAATAGGGGCGGCCAGCCCCAGCATTTT CASSNRGGQPQHF
TRBJ2-7 NA NA TRBV9 TGTGCCAGCAGCGGAGCGAACTACGAGCAGTACTTC CASSGANYEQYF
TRBJ2-1 NA NA TRBV19 TGTGCCAGTAGTATATCGGCAGGGTCCTACAATGAGCAGTTCTTC CASSISAGSYNEQFF
TRBJ1-1 NA few TRBV5-1 TGCGCCAGCAGCCAACCACAGGGTGGCACTGAAGCTTTCTTT CASSQPQGGTEAFF
TRBJ2-5 NA NA TRBV5-4 TGTGCCAGCAGCTTGGAGGGAGGTGGTGAGACCCAGTACTTC CASSLEGGGETQYF
TRBJ2-7 TRBD1 NA TRBV6-5 TGTGCCAGCAGTTACCGGGACAGGGGTATGTACGAGCAGTACTTC CASSYRDRGMYEQYF
TRBJ2-2 TRBD2 once TRBV7-3 TGTGCCAGCAGCCCCACCCCTTTGCGGGAGAGACCGGGACCTACTGGGGAGCTGTTTTTT CASSPTPLRERPGPTGELFF
TRBJ1-6 NA NA TRBV28 TGTGCCAGCACCTTCTTCAGGGAACAATCACCCCTCCACTTT CASTFFREQSPLHF
TRBJ1-2 NA NA TRBV15 TGTGCCACCAGCAGAGCCTCAGGGTACTATGGCTACACCTTC CATSRASGYYGYTF
TRBJ1-6 TRBD1 NA TRBV2 TGTGCCAGCAACCCCGGGACAGGGGGCTCACCCCTCCACTTT CASNPGTGGSPLHF
TRBJ1-4 NA few TRBV7-9 TGTGCCAGCAGCCTTTACCCGGGGGAAAAACTGTTTTTT CASSLYPGEKLFF
TRBJ2-7 TRBD2 NA TRBV3-1/TRBV3-2 TGTGCCAGCAGCGACGCTAGCGGGGGGGCCTACGAGCAGTACTTC CASSDASGGAYEQYF